This TCR beta chain was captured by sequencing in a study of T cell clones after liver transplantation. As for the study in general: TCRbeta sequencing after a pre-transplant mixed lymphocyte reaction identified graft-donor-reactive clones, later tracked in post-transplant blood. Pre-transplant mixed lymphocyte reactions yielded third-party-reactive TCRbeta sequences as comparators for graft-donor-reactive sequences.

With regard to this clone: Its matching antigen is unknown.

TCRbeta sequences of proliferating CFSE-low MLR cells were labeled alloreactive. Pre-transplant recipient cells met graft donor PBMCs, splenocytes, lymph-node cells, or third-party PBMCs. Repertoires were generated with immunoSEQ multiplex PCR, while TCRdb's copy carries only in-frame clones and drops some. The sample records 4,500 to 6,500 clones, around 29% being singletons. The sample taken for sequencing was CD4+ T cells from cultured PBMCs. This clonotype originated in a human patient who received a liver transplant. Some T cells could come from the graft donor.

CDR3 DNA sequence: TGTGCCAGCAGCTTGGGGGGGCGCGGAGGAACCGGGGAGCTGTTTTTT. Translation gives CASSLGGRGGTGELFF. The chain carries TRBV5-4 and TRBJ2-2; possibly TRBD1 for D (6 bases). CDR3 length equals 16 residues. Germline V gives CDR1 SGHNT, CDR2 YYREEE (reference sequence). Trimming removed 0 bases from V and 5 bases from J, with 14 bases in between.